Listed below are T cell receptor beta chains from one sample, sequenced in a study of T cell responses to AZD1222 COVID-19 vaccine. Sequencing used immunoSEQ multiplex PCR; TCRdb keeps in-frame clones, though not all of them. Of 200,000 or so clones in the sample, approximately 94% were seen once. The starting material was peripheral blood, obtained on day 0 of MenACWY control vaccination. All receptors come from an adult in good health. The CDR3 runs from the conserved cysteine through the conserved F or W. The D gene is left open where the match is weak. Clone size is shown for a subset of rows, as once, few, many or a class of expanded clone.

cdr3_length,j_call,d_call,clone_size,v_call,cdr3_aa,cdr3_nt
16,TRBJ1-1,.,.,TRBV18,CASSPPGTATNTEAFF,TGTGCCAGCTCACCACCCGGGACGGCAACTAACACTGAAGCTTTCTTT
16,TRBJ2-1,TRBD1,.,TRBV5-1,CASSTGGQGAKGEQFF,TGCGCCAGCAGCACGGGGGGACAGGGGGCGAAGGGTGAGCAGTTCTTC
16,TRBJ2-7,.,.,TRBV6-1,CASSERLSGLPYEQYF,TGTGCCAGCAGTGAACGGCTATCGGGGCTGCCCTACGAGCAGTACTTC
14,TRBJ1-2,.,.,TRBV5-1,CASSFGQGRYGYTF,TGCGCCAGCAGCTTCGGGCAGGGGCGGTATGGCTACACCTTC
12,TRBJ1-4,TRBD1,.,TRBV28,CASSLRGLKLFF,TGTGCCAGCAGTCTCAGGGGGCTAAAACTGTTTTTT
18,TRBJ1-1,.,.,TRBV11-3,CASSPPGGFFGWNTEAFF,TGTGCCAGCAGCCCACCGGGGGGGTTTTTTGGCTGGAACACTGAAGCTTTCTTT
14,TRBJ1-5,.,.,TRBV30,CAWSAGGGNQPQHF,TGTGCCTGGAGTGCGGGGGGGGGCAATCAGCCCCAGCATTTT
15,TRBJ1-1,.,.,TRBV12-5,CASGLVRQNNTEAFF,TGTGCTAGTGGTTTGGTACGCCAGAATAACACTGAAGCTTTCTTT
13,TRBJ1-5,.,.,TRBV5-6,CASSLRPAGPQHF,TGTGCCAGCAGCCTTCGCCCGGCGGGGCCCCAGCATTTT
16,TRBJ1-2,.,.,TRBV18,CASSRSGGPLNYGYTF,TGTGCCAGCTCACGGAGTGGGGGACCGCTTAACTATGGCTACACCTTC
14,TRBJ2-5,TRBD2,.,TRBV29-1,CSVGSSGAAETQYF,TGCAGCGTTGGTTCTAGCGGGGCCGCGGAGACCCAGTACTTC
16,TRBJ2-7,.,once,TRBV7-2,CASSLVGTQSSYEQYF,TGTGCCAGCAGCTTAGTAGGTACGCAGAGCTCCTACGAGCAGTACTTC
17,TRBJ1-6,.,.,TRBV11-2,CASSLGVGGSYNSPLHF,TGTGCCAGCAGCTTAGGGGTTGGAGGGTCCTATAATTCACCCCTCCACTTT
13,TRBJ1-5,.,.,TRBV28,CASSPQSRQPQHF,TGTGCCAGCAGTCCACAGAGCCGGCAGCCCCAGCATTTT
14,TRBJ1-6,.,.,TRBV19,CASAAGSDYSPLHF,TGTGCCAGCGCCGCTGGATCAGATTATTCACCCCTCCACTTT
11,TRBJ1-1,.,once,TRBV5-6,CASSWSTEAFF,TGTGCCAGCTCTTGGAGCACTGAAGCTTTCTTT
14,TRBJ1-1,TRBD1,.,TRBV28,CASSPAGTGSSAFF,TGTGCCAGCAGTCCCGCCGGGACAGGGAGTTCGGCTTTCTTT
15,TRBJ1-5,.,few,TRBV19,CASSIGGRFNQPQHF,TGTGCCAGTAGTATAGGGGGGCGGTTCAATCAGCCCCAGCATTTT
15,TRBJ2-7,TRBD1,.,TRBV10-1,CASFGPRDRRIEQYF,TGCGCCAGCTTCGGTCCCCGGGACAGGAGGATCGAGCAGTACTTC
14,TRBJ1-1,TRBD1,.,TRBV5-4,CASSLTGGNTEAFF,TGTGCCAGCAGCTTGACAGGGGGGAACACTGAAGCTTTCTTT
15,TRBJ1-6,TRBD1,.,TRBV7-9,CASSWGTGGSSPLHF,TGTGCCAGCAGCTGGGGAACAGGGGGCTCCTCACCCCTCCACTTT
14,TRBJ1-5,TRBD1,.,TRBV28,CASSPDRQNQPQHF,TGTGCCAGCAGTCCGGACAGGCAAAATCAGCCCCAGCATTTT
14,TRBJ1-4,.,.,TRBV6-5,CASSPLSVNEKLFF,TGTGCCAGCAGTCCGTTATCCGTAAATGAAAAACTGTTTTTT
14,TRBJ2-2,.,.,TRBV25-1,CASTSGGYTGELFF,TGTGCCAGCACCTCAGGGGGGTACACCGGGGAGCTGTTTTTT
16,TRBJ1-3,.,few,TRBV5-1,CASSFGENRAGNTIYF,TGCGCCAGCAGCTTCGGAGAAAACAGGGCTGGAAACACCATATATTTT
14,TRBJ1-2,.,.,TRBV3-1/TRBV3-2,CASSKPGPPPGYTF,TGTGCCAGCAGCAAACCGGGCCCTCCTCCAGGCTACACCTTC
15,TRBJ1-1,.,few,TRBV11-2,CASSVQVSGNTEAFF,TGTGCCAGCAGCGTGCAGGTGAGCGGGAACACTGAAGCTTTCTTT
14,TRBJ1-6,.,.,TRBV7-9,CASSLETDHSPLHF,TGTGCCAGCAGCTTAGAGACAGACCATTCACCCCTCCACTTT
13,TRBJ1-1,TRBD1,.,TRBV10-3,CAISDRTGPEAFF,TGTGCCATCAGTGATCGGACAGGCCCTGAAGCTTTCTTT
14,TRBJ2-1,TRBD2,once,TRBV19,CASKASGPPSEQFF,TGTGCCAGTAAAGCTAGCGGACCCCCGAGTGAGCAGTTCTTC
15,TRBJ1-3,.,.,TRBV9,CASSPGQFSGNTIYF,TGTGCCAGCAGCCCTGGACAATTCTCTGGAAACACCATATATTTT
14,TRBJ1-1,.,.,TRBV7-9,CASSSFGGDTEAFF,TGTGCCAGCAGCTCCTTCGGGGGTGACACTGAAGCTTTCTTT
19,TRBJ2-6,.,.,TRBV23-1,CASSQSGDIGGSGANVLTF,TGCGCCAGCAGTCAATCTGGGGACATAGGTGGGTCTGGGGCCAACGTCCTGACTTTC
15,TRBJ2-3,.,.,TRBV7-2,CASSLTGVSTDTQYF,TGTGCCAGCAGCTTGACAGGAGTTAGCACAGATACGCAGTATTTT
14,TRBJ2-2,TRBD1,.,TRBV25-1,CASSQTGDTGELFF,TGTGCCAGCAGCCAGACAGGGGACACCGGGGAGCTGTTTTTT
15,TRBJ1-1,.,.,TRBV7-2,CASSLEMSLNTEAFF,TGTGCCAGCAGCTTAGAGATGTCTTTGAACACTGAAGCTTTCTTT
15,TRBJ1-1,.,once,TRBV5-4,CASSSPAQSGTEAFF,TGTGCCAGCAGCTCCCCCGCCCAGAGCGGCACTGAAGCTTTCTTT
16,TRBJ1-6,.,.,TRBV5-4,CASSPKGQIGNSPLHF,TGTGCCAGCAGCCCTAAAGGACAGATCGGAAATTCACCCCTCCACTTT
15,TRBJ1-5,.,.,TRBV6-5,CASSSTEGRNQPQHF,TGTGCCAGCAGTTCAACCGAGGGACGGAATCAGCCCCAGCATTTT
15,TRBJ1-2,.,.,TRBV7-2,CASSLASGEPYGYTF,TGTGCCAGCAGCTTAGCGAGCGGGGAGCCCTATGGCTACACCTTC
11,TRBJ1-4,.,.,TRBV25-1,CASSENEKLFF,TGTGCCAGCAGTGAAAATGAAAAACTGTTTTTT